The 23 T cell receptor beta chains below all came from one sample that was sequenced in a study of early T cells in non-severe SARS-CoV-2 infection. MiXCR, applied by TCRdb to the 5' RACE reads, yields one record per CDR3 protein. The table shows some 81,000 distinct CDR3 sequences, with 9% to 10% occurring only once. The sequencing sample was made of whole blood. All receptors derive from an adult who was a healthcare worker with PCR-confirmed SARS-CoV-2 infection or an uninfected control (not recorded which).

This clonotype was seen many times. The rearrangement joins TRBV27 to TRBJ1-3; 7 bases are a match to TRBD1. Germline CDR1 reads MNHEY; CDR2 reads SMNVEV (reference sequence). CDR3 size: 15 residues. V gave up 7 bases and J gave up 1 base; unmatched junction bases: 7. The CDR3 protein is CASTPHRGSGNTIYF. For the CDR3, the DNA is TGTGCCAGCACCCCACACAGGGGTTCTGGAAACACCATATATTTT.

The CDR3 nucleotides are TGCGCCAGCACCGACAAGAGGGCCGGAAACACCATATATTTT. Translation: CASTDKRAGNTIYF. V usage is TRBV5-1 and J usage is TRBJ1-3; D not resolved. CDR3 size: 14 residues. CDR1 and CDR2 (germline): SGHRS, YFSETQ. V lost 6 bases and J 4 bases, leaving 14 bases between the germline ends.

This clonotype was picked up a small number of times. V usage is TRBV11-3 and J usage is TRBJ2-1, with D hard to call. The CDR3 consists of 15 residues. The V gene's germline CDR1 is SGHNT and CDR2 YENEEA. Trimming shortened V by 5 bases and J by 4 bases, and 15 bases separated the two germline ends. CDR3 sequence reads: CASSPGYLGYNEQFF. CDR3 DNA sequence: TGTGCCAGCAGCCCCGGATATTTGGGTTACAATGAGCAGTTCTTC.

This clonotype was seen a few times. The CDR3 nucleotides are TGCGCCAGCAGCCAAGCCTTGACAGGACCCTATGGCTACACCTTC. Translated, it gives CASSQALTGPYGYTF. V and J are TRBV4-1 and TRBJ1-2; the D gene is possibly TRBD1 (6 bases). Deletions cut 1 base from V and 4 bases from J, with 13 bases between. Germline V gives CDR1 MGHRA, CDR2 YSYEKL. This CDR3 spans 15 amino acids.

Only a few counts were recorded for this clonotype. The chain carries TRBV6-1 and TRBJ1-4; possibly TRBD1 for D (5 bases). The CDR3 is 15 residues long. Between the trimmed V and J ends, which lost 5 bases and 6 bases, there was a span of 16 bases. The V gene's germline CDR1 is MNHNS and CDR2 SASEGT. DNA for the CDR3: TGTGCCAGCAGTCCCATGACCGGGGGGGATGAAAAACTGTTTTTT. It yields the protein CASSPMTGGDEKLFF.

This CDR3 is CSLRGGYYGYTF. CDR3 bases: TGCAGCTTAAGGGGGGGCTATTATGGCTACACCTTC. The chain links TRBV29-1 to TRBJ1-2, with a weak D call TRBD1 (6 bases). CDR1 and CDR2 from the germline V gene are SQVTM and ANQGSEA. The CDR3 is made up of 12 amino acids. With 8 bases removed from V and 5 bases from J, the gap between germline ends came to 15 bases.

In its sample, this clonotype ranks as medium-sized. The chain is built from TRBV27 and TRBJ2-7; no clear D gene. This CDR3 has 13 amino acids. Trimming took 8 bases from V and 6 from J, leaving 17 bases between them. Germline V gene data show CDR1 as MNHEY and CDR2 as SMNVEV (reference sequence). The CDR3 bases are TGTGCCAGCGCCTCGACGGTAGCTGGCGAGCAGTACTTC. This encodes CASASTVAGEQYF.

This clonotype was picked up a small number of times. The V call is TRBV27, the J call TRBJ1-2; TRBD1 aligns across 8 bases. Germline values: CDR1 MNHEY, CDR2 SMNVEV (reference sequence). J gave up 5 bases and V 7 bases, and 15 bases lay outside the gene matches. The CDR3 runs 16 residues. CDR3 region: CASTLRGGQAPYGYTF. The CDR3 coding sequence is TGTGCCAGCACCCTCCGGGGGGGACAGGCACCATATGGCTACACCTTC.

This clonotype was observed a few times. The rearrangement uses TRBV20-1 and TRBJ2-5; D is possibly TRBD2 (6 bases). V gave up 6 bases and J gave up 1 base, with 12 bases separating them. Germline-derived CDR1 and CDR2 are DFQATT and SNEGSKA (reference sequence). CDR3 length: 13 residues. The CDR3, as DNA: TGCAGTGCAACGGGAGAGGGCCAAGAGACCCAGTACTTC. Protein product: CSATGEGQETQYF.

V is TRBV3-1 and J is TRBJ2-3; the match to TRBD1 covers 7 bases. V was pared by 4 bases and J by 6 bases, with 19 bases of the junction left unmatched. The CDR3 runs to 18 residues. Germline lookup yields CDR1 LGHDT and CDR2 YNNKEL (reference sequence). The CDR3 DNA is TGTGCCAGCAGCCTTCGACAGGGTGGTTCCGGCCGATTGGATACGCAGTATTTT. Translation: CASSLRQGGSGRLDTQYF.

The gene calls are TRBV5-1 and TRBJ2-1, with 8 bases aligning to TRBD2. V was clipped by 1 base and J by 0 bases; unmatched bases: 15. This CDR3 contains 20 residues. The germline V gene has CDR1 SGHRS and CDR2 YFSETQ. The CDR3 loop is CASSLLSGSRVLSSYNEQFF. Written as DNA, the CDR3 is TGCGCCAGCAGCTTGCTGAGCGGGAGCCGGGTGCTGAGCTCCTACAATGAGCAGTTCTTC.

This clonotype was counted many times. The chain combines TRBV5-1 with TRBJ2-1, with 8 positions matching TRBD2. CDR1 and CDR2 (germline): SGHRS, YFSETQ. V was clipped by 2 bases and J by 2 bases; unmatched bases: 3. The CDR3 loop spans 15 amino acids. The CDR3 is CASSLTSGTYNEQFF. DNA for the CDR3: TGCGCCAGCAGCTTAACTAGCGGTACCTACAATGAGCAGTTCTTC.

This clonotype occurred many times. This chain links TRBV27 with TRBJ2-3; D is uncertain. The germline V gene has CDR1 MNHEY and CDR2 SMNVEV (reference sequence). This CDR3 has 15 residues. The V end was cut by 6 bases, the J end by 1 base, with 14 bases between. In DNA, the CDR3 is TGTGCCAGCAGCCCAAGACCCACCGGCACAGATACGCAGTATTTT. Translation: CASSPRPTGTDTQYF.

This clonotype has at least ten counts. This rearrangement joins TRBV2 to TRBJ2-3; D unresolved. The CDR3 is made up of 12 amino acids. V was trimmed by 2 bases and J by 5 bases, leaving 5 bases between them. CDR1 is SNHLY, CDR2 FYNNEI, per germline. The CDR3 DNA reads as TGTGCCAGCAGTGAATCTGGAGATACGCAGTATTTT. Translated, it gives CASSESGDTQYF.

This clonotype was found many times. The V call is TRBV20-1, the J call TRBJ2-7, with D uncertain. Germline lookup yields CDR1 DFQATT and CDR2 SNEGSKA (reference sequence). V lost 6 bases and J lost 1, with 13 bases in between. The CDR3 contains 13 residues. The CDR3: CSAPQESSYEQYF. CDR3 bases: TGCAGTGCCCCCCAGGAGTCTTCCTACGAGCAGTACTTC.

This sequence joins TRBV28 and TRBJ1-1; 7 nucleotides agree with TRBD1. CDR3 length: 18 residues. The V and J ends lost 3 bases and 0 bases, in that order; junction bases with no gene match: 13. Germline assignment: CDR1 MDHEN and CDR2 SYDVKM. The CDR3 DNA reads TGTGCCAGCAGTTTGAATAGTTATCGGACAGGCGTGAACACTGAAGCTTTCTTT. Encoded protein: CASSLNSYRTGVNTEAFF.

This clonotype was recorded many times. CDR3 loop: CASSPGTGLYEQYF. Here the CDR3 DNA reads TGCGCCAGCAGCCCCGGGACAGGGCTATACGAGCAGTACTTC. The V call is TRBV5-1, the J call TRBJ2-7, with 9 bases fitting TRBD1. V lost 4 bases and J lost 4; bases outside the gene matches: 6. Germline values: CDR1 SGHRS, CDR2 YFSETQ. This CDR3 contains 14 residues.

CDR3 DNA sequence: TGTGCCAGTAACCCTCCCAGGGGGCTTGGGGATACGCAGTATTTT. Translated: CASNPPRGLGDTQYF. The chain links TRBV28 to TRBJ2-3; TRBD1 matches 8 bases. The V gene end was trimmed by 9 bases and the J gene end by 6 bases; junction bases not matched to a gene: 14. The CDR3 loop spans 15 amino acids. Germline V gives CDR1 MDHEN, CDR2 SYDVKM.

This clonotype showed up many times. This rearrangement joins TRBV6-1 to TRBJ2-6; D gene ambiguous. The CDR3 loop spans 16 amino acids. V dropped 0 bases and J dropped 0 bases, with 6 bases sitting between them. The germline V gene encodes CDR1 MNHNS and CDR2 SASEGT. CDR3 in amino acids: CASSEALLSGANVLTF. CDR3 coding DNA: TGTGCCAGCAGTGAAGCGCTTCTCTCTGGGGCCAACGTCCTGACTTTC.

In regard to this clonotype: This may be a read error: a much more frequent sequence differs by one nucleotide. The genes are TRBV20-1 and TRBJ2-2; maybe TRBD1 (5 bases). The CDR3 is 13 residues long. Germline lookup yields CDR1 DFQATT and CDR2 SNEGSKA (reference sequence). Trimming took off 5 bases at V and 3 bases at J, with 10 bases between the two ends. The CDR3 spells CSAFRGDTGELFF. Written as DNA, the CDR3 is TGCAGTGCTTTTAGGGGTGACACCGGGGAGCTGTTTTTT.

The sample holds a few counts of this clonotype. The rearrangement links TRBV5-1 to TRBJ2-5; D might be TRBD2 (6 bases). From germline, CDR1 is SGHRS and CDR2 YFSETQ. CDR3 length: 14 residues. The germline V and J ends were trimmed by 4 bases and 3 bases, with 13 bases remaining between them. CDR3 amino acids: CASSRHRREETQYF. The CDR3, as DNA: TGCGCCAGCAGCCGACACCGGAGGGAAGAGACCCAGTACTTC. Drawing the rest from reference TRBV5-1 and TRBJ2-5, the complete variable domain is KAGVTQTPRYLIKTRGQQVTLSCSPISGHRSVSWYQQTPGQGLQFLFEYFSETQRNKGNFPGRFSGRQFSNSRSEMNVSTLELGDSALYLCASSRHRREETQYFGPGTRLLVL.

This clonotype was detected a few times. The J gene is TRBJ2-1, the V gene TRBV12-3 or TRBV12-4, with a weak D call TRBD2 (6 bases). This CDR3 is 14 amino acids long. V lost 1 base and J 5 bases, leaving 9 bases between the germline ends. CDR3 coding DNA: TGTGCCAGCAGTTTAGGTCGGGAGAACAATGAGCAGTTCTTC. Amino acids: CASSLGRENNEQFF.

The genes are TRBV11-2 and TRBJ2-1; no firm D call. V was shortened by 1 base and J by 0 bases, with 10 bases between the two germline ends. Per the germline V gene, CDR1 is SGHAT and CDR2 is FQNNGV. The CDR3 runs 16 residues. CDR3 coding DNA: TGTGCCAGCAGCTTAGGCGGTGGAATCTCCTACAATGAGCAGTTCTTC. It encodes CASSLGGGISYNEQFF.